Below, 16 T cell receptor beta chains from the same sample are listed, as sequenced in a study of tumor-infiltrating lymphocytes in localized non-small cell lung cancer. Some clones are missing from TCRdb's copy, which holds only in-frame ones; the method was immunoSEQ multiplex PCR. The table lists 10,000 to 13,000 clones, 80% to 90% of them singletons. The sample comprised uninvolved lung tissue not adjacent to the tumor. The receptors originated from a human donor with non-small cell lung cancer.

V and J are TRBV4-3 and TRBJ2-1; D might be TRBD1 (6 bases). The V gene lost 4 bases and the J gene lost 0 bases, with 22 bases spanning the gap. This CDR3 region has 19 residues. Germline-derived CDR1 and CDR2 are LGHNA and YSLEER. CDR3 in DNA: TGCGCCAGCAGCCGCGTCAGGGGTGAGATTAAGAGCTCCTACAATGAGCAGTTCTTC. Translation gives CASSRVRGEIKSSYNEQFF.

The chain couples TRBV7-9 to TRBJ2-2; D perhaps matches TRBD2 (6 bases). Germline CDR1 is SEHNR and CDR2 is FQNEAQ (reference sequence). The CDR3 consists of 19 residues. Between the trimmed V and J ends, which lost 6 bases and 5 bases, there was a span of 28 bases. CDR3 in DNA: TGTGCCAGCAGGGCGGACCAGTTGAGGCGGGGCCCCCCGACCGGGGAGCTGTTTTTT. This codes for CASRADQLRRGPPTGELFF.

The V and J genes are TRBV15 and TRBJ1-2; TRBD1 matches 8 bases. Germline V CDR1 and CDR2: LNHNV, YYDKDF (reference sequence). V shed 5 bases and J 8 bases; nucleotides not matched to a gene: 7. The CDR3 totals 13 residues. The CDR3 here is CATSGRTGQGYTF. The CDR3 coding sequence is TGTGCCACCAGCGGGAGGACAGGGCAAGGCTACACCTTC.

The J gene is TRBJ2-3, the V gene TRBV6-5; 7 bases are shared with TRBD2. The CDR3 loop spans 14 amino acids. The germline V gene has CDR1 MNHEY and CDR2 SVGAGI. J was trimmed by 1 base and V by 2 bases; bases with no gene match: 0. The CDR3 DNA sequence: TGTGCCAGCAGTTACGCGGGGGGCACAGATACGCAGTATTTT. This translates into CASSYAGGTDTQYF.

The chain couples TRBV10-2 to TRBJ2-3; D possibly corresponds to TRBD2 (5 bases). V gave up 10 bases and J gave up 2 bases, with 16 bases separating them. Germline-derived CDR1 and CDR2 are WSHSY and SAAADI. The CDR3 totals 14 residues. CDR3 sequence reads: CATGRTANTDTQYF. The DNA of the CDR3 is TGCGCCACCGGCAGGACTGCTAACACAGATACGCAGTATTTT.

The chain joins TRBV7-8 to TRBJ1-1; D uncertain. V lost 1 base, J lost 5 bases, and 14 bases lay in between. The CDR3 is made up of 15 amino acids. Germline values: CDR1 SGHVS, CDR2 FQNEAQ. The CDR3 DNA follows: TGTGCCAGCAGCTTAGAACTGGGCTTTAGGACTGAAGCTTTCTTT. Protein sequence: CASSLELGFRTEAFF.

Only a few counts were recorded for this clone. The rearrangement links TRBV6-1 to TRBJ1-1; D call uncertain. The V end lost 4 bases, the J end lost 1 base, and 13 bases lay between the germline ends. The CDR3 covers 15 residues. Germline lookup yields CDR1 MNHNS and CDR2 SASEGT. CDR3 DNA: TGTGCCAGCAGTGCCCATAGTACAGCGAACACTGAAGCTTTCTTT. This encodes CASSAHSTANTEAFF.

The V call is TRBV2, the J call TRBJ1-2; D unclear. Trimming shortened V by 5 bases and J by 2 bases, and 6 bases separated the two germline ends. Germline CDR1 SNHLY, CDR2 FYNNEI. The CDR3 contains 12 residues. In DNA, the CDR3 is TGTGCCAGCAGTACAGCGAACTATGGCTACACCTTC. Protein sequence: CASSTANYGYTF.

The chain joins TRBV4-1 to TRBJ1-1; no definite D call. Looked up from germline, CDR1 is MGHRA and CDR2 is YSYEKL. The CDR3 totals 14 residues. The V end lost 2 bases, the J end lost 1 base, and 8 bases lay between the germline ends. This CDR3 is CASSQTSPNTEAFF. The CDR3 region has the DNA TGCGCCAGCAGCCAAACCTCTCCGAACACTGAAGCTTTCTTT.

This sequence joins TRBV6-5 and TRBJ2-7; 9 bases map to TRBD2. V gave up 2 bases and J gave up 7 bases; unmatched junction bases: 6. This CDR3 is built from 14 residues. Germline V gives CDR1 MNHEY, CDR2 SVGAGI. This chain's CDR3 is CASSYGLASLEQYF. DNA of the CDR3: TGTGCCAGCAGTTACGGACTAGCGAGTTTAGAGCAGTACTTC.

The chain joins TRBV19 to TRBJ2-3, with TRBD1 identical over 8 bases. Germline values: CDR1 LNHDA, CDR2 SQIVND (reference sequence). J gave up 3 bases and V 3 bases, and 5 bases lay outside the gene matches. The CDR3 length is 15 residues. The CDR3 coding sequence is TGTGCCAGTAGTATCCCGGGACAGGTGACAGATACGCAGTATTTT. Its protein is CASSIPGQVTDTQYF.

CDR3 residues: CASSDGTSGPYEQYF. CDR3 nucleotide sequence: TGTGCCAGCAGTGATGGGACTAGCGGCCCCTACGAGCAGTACTTC. The gene calls are TRBV6-1 and TRBJ2-7, with TRBD2 matching 11 bases. The V and J ends lost 3 bases and 2 bases, in that order; junction bases with no gene match: 3. The length of the CDR3 is 15 residues. CDR1 and CDR2 (germline): MNHNS, SASEGT.

This chain joins TRBV5-4 and TRBJ1-2; D ambiguous. V was pared by 4 bases and J by 2 bases, with 15 bases between. This CDR3 spans 15 amino acids. The germline gives CDR1 SGHNT, CDR2 YYREEE (reference sequence). The DNA of the CDR3 is TGTGCCAGCAGCCCTGGAAGGACGGACAACTATGGCTACACCTTC. It is translated as CASSPGRTDNYGYTF.

The chain uses TRBV5-5 and TRBJ1-5; D possibly corresponds to TRBD1 (5 bases). The CDR3 runs 14 residues. V shed 2 bases and J shed 3 bases, with 9 bases lying between them. Germline loops: CDR1 SGHKS, CDR2 YYEKEE (reference sequence). The CDR3 coding sequence is TGTGCCAGCAGCTTCGTAGGGGCCAATCAGCCCCAGCATTTT. As protein: CASSFVGANQPQHF.

The genes are TRBV30 and TRBJ1-1; no reliable D call. The germline V gene has CDR1 GTSNPN and CDR2 SVGIG (reference sequence). V was trimmed by 0 bases and J by 4 bases, leaving 15 bases between them. This CDR3 has 15 amino acids. CDR3 amino acids: CAWSVLSVWSTEAFF. The DNA for the CDR3 is TGTGCCTGGAGTGTACTCTCGGTGTGGAGCACTGAAGCTTTCTTT.

This chain uses TRBV6-5 with TRBJ1-2; D is perhaps TRBD1 (5 bases). Trimming shortened V by 8 bases and J by 6 bases, and 19 bases separated the two germline ends. CDR1 and CDR2 (germline): MNHEY, SVGAGI. The length of the CDR3 is 14 residues. In nucleotides, the CDR3 is TGTGCCAGCGGATTCCAGGGTGGGGGTCATGGCTACACCTTC. Protein product: CASGFQGGGHGYTF.